The next 11 T cell receptor beta chains were all read from a single sample in a study of type 1 and type 2 diabetes patients. The PCR template was genomic DNA. Amplification of the beta chain CDR3 used 30 forward and 13 reverse multiplex primers. TCRdb re-called the multiplex PCR reads through MiXCR, storing one row per CDR3 protein. The profile shows about 270,000 distinct CDR3 sequences, around 50% of them singletons. The sample comprised peripheral blood mononuclear cells (PBMCs). Source of these receptors: a young man with type 2 diabetes.

This clonotype has more than one count but fewer than ten. The V call is TRBV28, the J call TRBJ2-3; either TRBD1 or TRBD2 may fit D (5 bases each). This CDR3 is built from 14 residues. V was cut by 6 bases and J by 1 base, with 11 bases left in between. CDR1 and CDR2 (germline): MDHEN, SYDVKM. CDR3: CASSLGPRTDTQYF. CDR3 DNA sequence: TGTGCCAGCAGCTTGGGACCACGCACAGATACGCAGTATTTT. The full variable domain, its missing parts supplied by reference TRBV28 and TRBJ2-3, is DVKVTQSSRYLVKRTGEKVFLECVQDMDHENMFWYRQDPGLGLRLIYFSYDVKMKEKGDIPEGYSVSREKKERFSLILESASTNQTSMYLCASSLGPRTDTQYFGPGTRLTVL.

V usage is TRBV28 and J usage is TRBJ1-1; 7 bases map to TRBD1. Germline V gene data show CDR1 as MDHEN and CDR2 as SYDVKM. The CDR3 runs to 16 residues. J gave up 3 bases and V 5 bases, and 12 bases lay outside the gene matches. The CDR3 reads CASSPDRVEGDTEAFF. For the CDR3, the DNA is TGTGCCAGCAGTCCCGACAGGGTGGAGGGGGACACTGAAGCTTTCTTT.

The sample holds a few counts of this clonotype. This rearrangement joins TRBV27 to TRBJ2-7, with unresolved D. The CDR3 covers 15 residues. Germline V lookup: CDR1 MNHEY, CDR2 SMNVEV (reference sequence). V dropped 0 bases and J dropped 2 bases, with 11 bases sitting between them. The CDR3 region has the DNA TGTGCCAGCAGTTTATCGGCCAGTTCGGCCTACGAGCAGTACTTC. Translating it yields CASSLSASSAYEQYF.

This clonotype was recorded only once. The chain recombines TRBV5-1 with TRBJ2-3, with 9 bases matching TRBD2. The germline V gene encodes CDR1 SGHRS and CDR2 YFSETQ. After removal of 4 bases from V and 2 bases from J, the junction contained 5 bases not matched to a gene. There are 15 residues in the CDR3. CDR3 region: CASSTTSGYTDTQYF. DNA of the CDR3: TGCGCCAGCAGCACGACTAGCGGCTACACAGATACGCAGTATTTT.

This rearrangement joins TRBV7-2 to TRBJ2-7, with 14 bases matching TRBD2. Germline V gene data show CDR1 as SGHTA and CDR2 as FQGNSA. V was pared by 5 bases and J by 2 bases, with 2 bases of the junction left unmatched. The CDR3 covers 15 residues. This CDR3 reads CASSRGLAGAYEQYF. Written as DNA, the CDR3 is TGTGCCAGCAGCCGGGGACTAGCGGGGGCCTACGAGCAGTACTTC.

This clonotype was detected ten times or more. V and J are TRBV15 and TRBJ1-1; the D gene is possibly TRBD1 (6 bases). Germline V gene lookup returns CDR1 LNHNV and CDR2 YYDKDF (reference sequence). The CDR3 consists of 14 residues. V was cut by 2 bases and J by 1 base, with 8 bases left in between. DNA for the CDR3: TGTGCCACCAGCAGACCGGGGGCGAACACTGAAGCTTTCTTT. The encoded protein is CATSRPGANTEAFF.

This clonotype showed up just a few times. The gene calls are TRBV13 and TRBJ1-3; D gene uncertain. CDR1 PRHDT and CDR2 FYEKMQ come from the germline V gene (reference sequence). Between the trimmed V and J ends, which lost 8 bases and 3 bases, there was a span of 8 bases. The CDR3 totals 12 residues. CDR3 region: CASASGGNTIYF. The CDR3 nucleotides read TGTGCCAGCGCGTCAGGTGGAAACACCATATATTTT.

The rearrangement joins TRBV7-8 to TRBJ2-1; 9 nucleotides line up with TRBD2. This CDR3 region has 16 residues. J was trimmed by 5 bases and V by 0 bases; bases with no gene match: 5. Germline lookup yields CDR1 SGHVS and CDR2 FQNEAQ. CDR3 in amino acids: CASSLAVSGGHNEQFF. DNA for the CDR3: TGTGCCAGCAGCTTAGCCGTCAGCGGGGGGCACAATGAGCAGTTCTTC. The variable domain in full, with the rest retrieved from reference TRBV7-8 and TRBJ2-1, is GAGVSQSPRYKVAKRGQDVALRCDPISGHVSLFWYQQALGQGPEFLTYFQNEAQLDKSGLPSDRFFAERPEGSVSTLKIQRTQQEDSAVYLCASSLAVSGGHNEQFFGPGTRLTVL.

V usage is TRBV5-8 and J usage is TRBJ1-2; D possibly corresponds to TRBD1 (5 bases). V was pared by 6 bases and J by 0 bases, with 15 bases between. The length of the CDR3 is 15 residues. CDR1 and CDR2 from the germline V gene are SGHTS and YDEGEE. CDR3 sequence reads: CASTHRDRTNYGYTF. DNA for the CDR3: TGTGCCAGCACACACCGGGACCGCACTAACTATGGCTACACCTTC.

The table lists this clonotype with a few counts. The chain is built from TRBV5-1 and TRBJ2-7; D possibly corresponds to TRBD1 (5 bases). CDR1 is SGHRS and CDR2 is YFSETQ in the germline V gene. The CDR3 sequence is 13 residues long. Trimming left V 1 base short and J 6 bases short, with 11 bases between. For the CDR3, the DNA is TGCGCCAGCAGCTTGTCTCAGGGTCTCGAGCAGTACTTC. Its protein is CASSLSQGLEQYF.

This clonotype was observed a few times. This chain links TRBV20-1 with TRBJ2-7, with D unresolved. Deletions cut 0 bases from V and 4 bases from J, with 10 bases between. The CDR3 covers 13 residues. Germline values: CDR1 DFQATT, CDR2 SNEGSKA (reference sequence). The CDR3 DNA follows: TGCAGTGCTAGAGAGTCGACTGATTACGAGCAGTACTTC. Its protein is CSARESTDYEQYF.